This TCR beta chain was recovered during a study of blood T cell repertoires in COVID-19. The overall study: From the United States, Italy and Spain came samples of acute and convalescent COVID-19.

The CDR3 contains 17 residues. The germline CDR1 and CDR2 sequences are SGHRS and YFSETQ. With V trimmed by 4 bases and J by 0 bases, 11 bases remained unmatched. Clinical history reported by participants formed the basis on which cohorts were assigned. Original analysis: From reference gene primer amplification, estimates of nucleated cell counts were derived. Here immunoSEQ multiplex PCR was the method, and the copy in TCRdb shows in-frame clones only, minus some. Clone size and V and J calls were adopted from that table, with D and trimming inferred from the DNA. The sample holds about 400,000 clones, 88% seen once.

The clonotype was recovered from a woman aged 40 to 55 with acute COVID-19. The sequencing input was PBMCs or T cells enriched from blood (not recorded which). The chain recombines TRBV5-1 with TRBJ2-3; 7 bases agree with TRBD2. The CDR3, as DNA: TGCGCCAGCAGCCGCCTAGGGCAGCGGGGAAGCACAGATACGCAGTATTTT. It is translated as CASSRLGQRGSTDTQYF.